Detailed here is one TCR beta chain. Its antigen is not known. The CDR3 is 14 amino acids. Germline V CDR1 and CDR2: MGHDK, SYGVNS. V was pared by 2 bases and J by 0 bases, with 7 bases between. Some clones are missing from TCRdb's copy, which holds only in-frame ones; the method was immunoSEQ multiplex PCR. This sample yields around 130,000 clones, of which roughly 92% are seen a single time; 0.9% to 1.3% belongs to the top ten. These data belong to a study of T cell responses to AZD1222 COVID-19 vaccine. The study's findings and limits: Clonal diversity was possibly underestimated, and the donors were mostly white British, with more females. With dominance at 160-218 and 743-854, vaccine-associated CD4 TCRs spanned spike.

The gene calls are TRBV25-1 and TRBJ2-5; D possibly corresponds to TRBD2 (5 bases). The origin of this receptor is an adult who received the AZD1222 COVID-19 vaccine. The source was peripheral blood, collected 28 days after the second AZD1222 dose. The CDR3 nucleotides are TGTGCCAGCAGTGAACGAGGGAACCAAGAGACCCAGTACTTC. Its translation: CASSERGNQETQYF.